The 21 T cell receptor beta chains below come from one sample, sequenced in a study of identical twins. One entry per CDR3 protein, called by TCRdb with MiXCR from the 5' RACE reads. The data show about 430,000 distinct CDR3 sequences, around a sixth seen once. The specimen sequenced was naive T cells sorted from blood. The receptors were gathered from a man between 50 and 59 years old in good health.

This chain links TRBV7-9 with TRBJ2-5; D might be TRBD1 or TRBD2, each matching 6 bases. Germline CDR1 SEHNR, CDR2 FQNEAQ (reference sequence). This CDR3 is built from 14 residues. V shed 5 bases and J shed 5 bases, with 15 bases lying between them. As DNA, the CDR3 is TGTGCCAGCAGCAGAGAAACAGGGAGGGAGACCCAGTACTTC. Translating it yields CASSRETGRETQYF. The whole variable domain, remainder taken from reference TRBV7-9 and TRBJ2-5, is DTGVSQNPRHKITKRGQNVTFRCDPISEHNRLYWYRQTLGQGPEFLTYFQNEAQLEKSRLLSDRFSAERPKGSFSTLEIQRTEQGDSAMYLCASSRETGRETQYFGPGTRLLVL.

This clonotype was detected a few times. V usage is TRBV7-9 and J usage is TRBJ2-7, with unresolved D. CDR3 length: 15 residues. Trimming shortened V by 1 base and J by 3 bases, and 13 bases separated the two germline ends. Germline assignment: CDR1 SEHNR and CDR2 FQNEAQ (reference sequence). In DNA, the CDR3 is TGTGCCAGCAGCTTAGACCGTAGCCTGAGCTACGAGCAGTACTTC. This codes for CASSLDRSLSYEQYF.

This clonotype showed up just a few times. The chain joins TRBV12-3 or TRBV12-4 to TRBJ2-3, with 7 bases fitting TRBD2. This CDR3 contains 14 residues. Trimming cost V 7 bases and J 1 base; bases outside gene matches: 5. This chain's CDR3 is CASNWGGGTDTQYF. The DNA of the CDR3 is TGTGCCAGCAATTGGGGGGGGGGCACAGATACGCAGTATTTT.

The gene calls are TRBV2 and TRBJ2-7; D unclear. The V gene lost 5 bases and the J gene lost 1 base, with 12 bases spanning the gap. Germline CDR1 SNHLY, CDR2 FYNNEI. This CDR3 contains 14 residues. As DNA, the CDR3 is TGTGCCAGCAGTTGGTTAGGGTTATCCTACGAGCAGTACTTC. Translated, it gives CASSWLGLSYEQYF.

The CDR3 loop reads CASRGTRTSLMHEQYF. In DNA, the CDR3 is TGTGCCAGCAGAGGAACCAGGACATCCCTCATGCACGAGCAGTACTTC. The chain couples TRBV9 to TRBJ2-7; possible D gene TRBD1, 5 bases. V dropped 5 bases and J dropped 5 bases, with 23 bases sitting between them. Per germline, CDR1 SGDLS and CDR2 YYNGEE. There are 16 residues in the CDR3.

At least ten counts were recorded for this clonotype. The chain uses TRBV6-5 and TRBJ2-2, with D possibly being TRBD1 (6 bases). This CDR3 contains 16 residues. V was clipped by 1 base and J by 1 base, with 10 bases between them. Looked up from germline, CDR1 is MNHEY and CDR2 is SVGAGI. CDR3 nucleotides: TGTGCCAGCAGTTACTTACAGGGAATGAACACCGGGGAGCTGTTTTTT. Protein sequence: CASSYLQGMNTGELFF.

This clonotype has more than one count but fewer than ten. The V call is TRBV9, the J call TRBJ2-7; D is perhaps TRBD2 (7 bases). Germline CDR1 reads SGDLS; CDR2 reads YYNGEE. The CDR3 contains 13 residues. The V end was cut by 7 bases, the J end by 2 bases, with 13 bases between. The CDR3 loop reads CASGAGATYEQYF. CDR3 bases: TGTGCCAGCGGTGCGGGGGCAACCTACGAGCAGTACTTC.

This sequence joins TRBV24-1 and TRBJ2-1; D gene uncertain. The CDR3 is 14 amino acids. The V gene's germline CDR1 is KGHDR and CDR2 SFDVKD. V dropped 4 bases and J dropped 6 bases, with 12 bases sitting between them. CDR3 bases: TGTGCCACCAGTGACCTGACTCGGGCCAATGAGCAGTTCTTC. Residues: CATSDLTRANEQFF.

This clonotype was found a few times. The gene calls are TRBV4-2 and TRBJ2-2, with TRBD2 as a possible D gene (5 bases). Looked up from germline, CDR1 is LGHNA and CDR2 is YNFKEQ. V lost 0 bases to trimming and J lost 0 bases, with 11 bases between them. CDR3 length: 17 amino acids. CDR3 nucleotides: TGTGCCAGCAGCCAAGATTTGGCGGGCCCGAACACCGGGGAGCTGTTTTTT. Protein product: CASSQDLAGPNTGELFF.

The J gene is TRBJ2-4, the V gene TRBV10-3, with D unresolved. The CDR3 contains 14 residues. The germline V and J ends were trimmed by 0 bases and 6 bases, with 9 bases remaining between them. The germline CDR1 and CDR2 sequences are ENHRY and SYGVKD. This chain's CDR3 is CAISESGNSNIQYF. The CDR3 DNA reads TGTGCCATCAGTGAGTCCGGTAACTCAAACATTCAGTACTTC.

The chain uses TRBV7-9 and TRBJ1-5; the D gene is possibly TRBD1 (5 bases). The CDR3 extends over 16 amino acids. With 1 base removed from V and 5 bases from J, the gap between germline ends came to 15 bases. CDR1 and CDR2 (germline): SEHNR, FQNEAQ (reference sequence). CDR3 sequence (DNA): TGTGCCAGCAGCTTAGGAGGTTTGACAGTCCATCAGCCCCAGCATTTT. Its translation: CASSLGGLTVHQPQHF.

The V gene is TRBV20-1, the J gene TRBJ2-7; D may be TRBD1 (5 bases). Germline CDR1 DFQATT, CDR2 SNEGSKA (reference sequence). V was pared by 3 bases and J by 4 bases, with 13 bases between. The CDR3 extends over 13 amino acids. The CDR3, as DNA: TGCAGTGCTAGGATTGGGGCTACTTACGAGCAGTACTTC. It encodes CSARIGATYEQYF.

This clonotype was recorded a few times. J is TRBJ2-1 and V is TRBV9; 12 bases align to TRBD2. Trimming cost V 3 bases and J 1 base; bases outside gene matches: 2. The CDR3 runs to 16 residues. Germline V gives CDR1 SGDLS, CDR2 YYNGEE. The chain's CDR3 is CASSGTSGRSYNEQFF. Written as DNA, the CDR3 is TGTGCCAGCAGCGGCACTAGCGGGAGGTCCTACAATGAGCAGTTCTTC.

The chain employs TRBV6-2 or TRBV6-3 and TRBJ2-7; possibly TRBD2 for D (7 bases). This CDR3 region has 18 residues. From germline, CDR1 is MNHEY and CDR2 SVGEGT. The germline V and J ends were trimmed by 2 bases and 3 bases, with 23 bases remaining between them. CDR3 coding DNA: TGTGCCAGCAGTTACCAAACCTGGGGGGCTAGCGGATTCTACGAGCAGTACTTC. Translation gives CASSYQTWGASGFYEQYF.

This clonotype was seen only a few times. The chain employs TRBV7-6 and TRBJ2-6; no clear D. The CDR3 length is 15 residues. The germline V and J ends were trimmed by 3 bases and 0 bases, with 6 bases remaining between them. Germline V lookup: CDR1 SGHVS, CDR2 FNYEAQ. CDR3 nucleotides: TGTGCCAGCAGCTTTATAGGCTCTGGGGCCAACGTCCTGACTTTC. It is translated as CASSFIGSGANVLTF.

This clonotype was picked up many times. This CDR3 is CASSRPLLAGVSVYEQYF. CDR3 DNA: TGTGCCAGCAGCCGACCCCTCTTAGCGGGAGTATCCGTCTACGAGCAGTACTTC. The chain carries TRBV11-2 and TRBJ2-7; 9 bases line up with TRBD2. The CDR3 extends over 18 amino acids. J was trimmed by 3 bases and V by 5 bases; bases with no gene match: 17. Germline loops: CDR1 SGHAT, CDR2 FQNNGV. The complete variable domain, with remaining parts taken from reference TRBV11-2 and TRBJ2-7, reads EAGVAQSPRYKIIEKRQSVAFWCNPISGHATLYWYQQILGQGPKLLIQFQNNGVVDDSQLPKDRFSAERLKGVDSTLKIQPAKLEDSAVYLCASSRPLLAGVSVYEQYFGPGTRLTVT.

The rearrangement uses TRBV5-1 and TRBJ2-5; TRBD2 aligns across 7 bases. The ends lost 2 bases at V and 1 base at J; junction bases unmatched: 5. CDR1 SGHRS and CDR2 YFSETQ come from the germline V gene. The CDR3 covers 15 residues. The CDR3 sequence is CASSFRAGIQETQYF. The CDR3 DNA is TGCGCCAGCAGCTTTCGAGCGGGGATCCAAGAGACCCAGTACTTC. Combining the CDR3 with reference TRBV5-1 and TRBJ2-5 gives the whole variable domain KAGVTQTPRYLIKTRGQQVTLSCSPISGHRSVSWYQQTPGQGLQFLFEYFSETQRNKGNFPGRFSGRQFSNSRSEMNVSTLELGDSALYLCASSFRAGIQETQYFGPGTRLLVL.

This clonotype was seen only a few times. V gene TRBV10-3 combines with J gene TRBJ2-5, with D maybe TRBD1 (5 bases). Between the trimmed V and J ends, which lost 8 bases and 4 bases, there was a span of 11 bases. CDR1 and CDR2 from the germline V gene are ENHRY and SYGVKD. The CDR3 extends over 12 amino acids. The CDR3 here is CAIGQGRETQYF. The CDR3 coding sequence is TGTGCCATCGGGCAGGGTAGAGAGACCCAGTACTTC.

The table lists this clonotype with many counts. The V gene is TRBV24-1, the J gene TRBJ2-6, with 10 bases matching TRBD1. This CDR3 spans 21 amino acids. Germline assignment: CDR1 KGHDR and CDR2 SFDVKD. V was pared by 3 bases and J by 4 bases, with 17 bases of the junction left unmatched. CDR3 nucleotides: TGTGCCACCAGTGATGGGCCAAAGCTCCGGGACAGGGGACCCGGGGCCAACGTCCTGACTTTC. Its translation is CATSDGPKLRDRGPGANVLTF.

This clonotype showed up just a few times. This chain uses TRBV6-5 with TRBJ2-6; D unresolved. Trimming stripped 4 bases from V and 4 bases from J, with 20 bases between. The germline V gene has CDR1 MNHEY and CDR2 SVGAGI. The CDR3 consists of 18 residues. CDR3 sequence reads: CASSSPYSKGSGANVLTF. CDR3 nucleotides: TGTGCCAGCAGTTCCCCCTACAGTAAGGGTTCGGGGGCCAACGTCCTGACTTTC.

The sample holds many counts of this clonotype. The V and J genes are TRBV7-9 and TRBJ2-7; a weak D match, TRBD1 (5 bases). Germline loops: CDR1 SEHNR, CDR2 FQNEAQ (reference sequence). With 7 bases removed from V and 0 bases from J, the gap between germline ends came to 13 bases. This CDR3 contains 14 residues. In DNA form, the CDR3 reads TGTGCCAGCACCATGACAGACAGCTCCTACGAGCAGTACTTC. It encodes CASTMTDSSYEQYF.